This T cell receptor beta chain is drawn from a study of blood T cell repertoires in COVID-19. Across the whole study: PBMCs, B-cell-depleted T cells, or T cells were the source of the cDNA or gDNA that made up the material.

As handled by the study authors: Counts of nucleated cells, estimated from reference gene primer amplification, were obtained. The protocol was immunoSEQ multiplex PCR, while the TCRdb copy is restricted to in-frame clones and leaves out a portion. That table furnishes V, J and clone size, whereas the DNA furnished D and trimming. The sample lists some 270,000 clones; 65% to 90% were seen once. Recruits, aged about 18 to 89 years, lived in some 25 US areas. This clone was counted a few times. The junction does not match germline at one end; this may be a read error. What was sequenced was PBMCs or T cells enriched from blood (not recorded which). The sequence came from a woman aged 45-65 years with acute COVID-19.

The CDR3 here is CASSPLQGASYNEQFF. CDR3 DNA: TGTGCTAGCAGCCCACTACAGGGGGCTTCCTACAATGAGCAGTTCTTC. The rearrangement joins TRBV7-7 to TRBJ2-1; 9 bases match TRBD1. Germline V lookup: CDR1 SSHAT, CDR2 FNYEAQ (reference sequence). CDR3 length: 16 residues.